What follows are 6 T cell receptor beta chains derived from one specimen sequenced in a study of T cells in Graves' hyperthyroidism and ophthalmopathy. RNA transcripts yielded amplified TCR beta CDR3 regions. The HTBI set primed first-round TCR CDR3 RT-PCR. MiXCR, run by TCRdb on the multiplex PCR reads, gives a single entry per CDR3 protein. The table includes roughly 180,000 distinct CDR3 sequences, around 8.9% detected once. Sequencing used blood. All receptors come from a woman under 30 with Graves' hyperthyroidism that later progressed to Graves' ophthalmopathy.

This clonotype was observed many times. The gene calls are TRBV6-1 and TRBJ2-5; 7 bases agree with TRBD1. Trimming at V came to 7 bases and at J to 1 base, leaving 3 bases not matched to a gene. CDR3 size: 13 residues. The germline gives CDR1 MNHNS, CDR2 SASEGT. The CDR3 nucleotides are TGTGCCAGCACTAGGGACAGCCAAGAGACCCAGTACTTC. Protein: CASTRDSQETQYF.

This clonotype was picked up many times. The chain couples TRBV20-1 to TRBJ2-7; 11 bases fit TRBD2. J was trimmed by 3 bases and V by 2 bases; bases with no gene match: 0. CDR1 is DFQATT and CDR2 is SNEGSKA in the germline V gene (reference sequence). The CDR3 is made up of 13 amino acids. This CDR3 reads CSARTSGSYEQYF. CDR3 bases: TGCAGTGCTAGAACTAGCGGGAGCTACGAGCAGTACTTC.

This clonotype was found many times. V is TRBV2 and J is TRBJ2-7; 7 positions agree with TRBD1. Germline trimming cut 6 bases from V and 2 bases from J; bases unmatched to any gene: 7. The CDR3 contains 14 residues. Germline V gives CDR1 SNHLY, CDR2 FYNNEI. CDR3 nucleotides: TGTGCCAGCAGAGCACGACAGGGTACCTACGAGCAGTACTTC. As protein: CASRARQGTYEQYF.

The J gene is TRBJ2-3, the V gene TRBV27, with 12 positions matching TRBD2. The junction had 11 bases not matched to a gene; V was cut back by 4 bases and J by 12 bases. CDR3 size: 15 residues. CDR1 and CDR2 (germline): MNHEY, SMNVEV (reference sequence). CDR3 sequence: CASSSRTSGASFQYF. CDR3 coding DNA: TGTGCCAGCAGTTCTAGGACTAGCGGGGCATCCTTCCAGTATTTT.

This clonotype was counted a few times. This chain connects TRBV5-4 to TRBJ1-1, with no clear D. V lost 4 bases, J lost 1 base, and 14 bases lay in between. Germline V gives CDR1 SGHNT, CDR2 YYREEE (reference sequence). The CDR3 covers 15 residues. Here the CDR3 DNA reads TGTGCCAGCAGCCCCCCCCCAAACAGGAACACTGAAGCTTTCTTT. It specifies CASSPPPNRNTEAFF.

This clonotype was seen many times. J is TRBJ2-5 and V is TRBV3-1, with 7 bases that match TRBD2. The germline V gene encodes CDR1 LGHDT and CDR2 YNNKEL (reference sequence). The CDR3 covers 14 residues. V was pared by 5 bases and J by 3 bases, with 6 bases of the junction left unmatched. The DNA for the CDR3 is TGTGCCAGCAGCTACGCGGCGGGAGAAGAGACCCAGTACTTC. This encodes CASSYAAGEETQYF.